This entry lists 32 T cell receptor beta chains sequenced from one sample in a study of blood T cell repertoires in COVID-19. Using immunoSEQ multiplex PCR, the repertoire was profiled, and TCRdb retains in-frame clones only, with some absent. The sample has about 90,000 clones, more than 75% seen once. The sample comprised peripheral blood. These TCRs come from a man in his 70s with acute or convalescent COVID-19.

About this clone itself: A junction boundary mismatches the germline segment, possibly from a read error. The chain combines TRBV9 with TRBJ2-5; 9 bases are shared with TRBD2. Germline loops: CDR1 SGDLS, CDR2 YYNGEE. The CDR3 runs 14 residues. CDR3 coding DNA: TGCCCCCCCAGCCGCGGGGGGGGGCAAGAGACCCAGTACTTC. Protein: CPPSRGGGQETQYF.

V gene TRBV19 combines with J gene TRBJ2-7, with 7 bases that match TRBD2. The CDR3 runs to 12 residues. V shed 8 bases, J shed 6 bases, and the junction held 7 bases outside the gene matches. Germline V gene data show CDR1 as LNHDA and CDR2 as SQIVND (reference sequence). CDR3 sequence reads: CASEGGSAEQYF. CDR3 bases: TGTGCCAGTGAGGGAGGGTCCGCCGAGCAGTACTTC. The full variable domain, completed using reference TRBV19 and TRBJ2-7, is DGGITQSPKYLFRKEGQNVTLSCEQNLNHDAMYWYRQDPGQGLRLIYYSQIVNDFQKGDIAEGYSVSREKKESFPLTVTSAQKNPTAFYLCASEGGSAEQYFGPGTRLTVT.

The CDR3 nucleotides read TGTGCCAGCAGCTTAACGCAGACAACTGAGCAGTTCTTC. Its protein is CASSLTQTTEQFF. The chain employs TRBV7-3 and TRBJ2-1; D ambiguous. CDR1 SGHTA and CDR2 FQGTGA come from the germline V gene. V was shortened by 0 bases and J by 9 bases, with 9 bases between the two germline ends. CDR3 length: 13 residues.

There are a few counts of this clone. V and J are TRBV30 and TRBJ2-1; TRBD2 might be the D (6 bases). Trimming stripped 2 bases from V and 7 bases from J, with 15 bases between. The germline V gene encodes CDR1 GTSNPN and CDR2 SVGIG (reference sequence). This CDR3 is 14 amino acids long. The CDR3 DNA reads as TGTGCCTGGAGTTTCTCCGGGGGAAGGAATGAGCAGTTCTTC. As protein: CAWSFSGGRNEQFF.

This clone was seen a single time. V gene TRBV28 combines with J gene TRBJ2-7; 9 nucleotides agree with TRBD1. The CDR3 is 13 residues long. V shed 6 bases, J shed 3 bases, and the junction held 3 bases outside the gene matches. CDR1 and CDR2 (germline): MDHEN, SYDVKM. The CDR3 sequence is CASRGQGIYEQYF. The DNA of the CDR3 is TGTGCCAGCAGGGGACAGGGAATCTACGAGCAGTACTTC.

The count of this clone is one. This chain joins TRBV6-5 and TRBJ1-5; D gene ambiguous. V shed 8 bases and J shed 6 bases, with 14 bases lying between them. CDR1 and CDR2 (germline): MNHEY, SVGAGI. CDR3 length equals 13 residues. Here the CDR3 reads CASADLVGQPQHF. The CDR3 nucleotides read TGTGCCAGCGCGGATTTGGTGGGTCAGCCCCAGCATTTT.

This rearrangement joins TRBV6-5 to TRBJ1-1; D not resolved. The CDR3 length is 13 residues. Trimming cost V 7 bases and J 1 base, with 10 bases left between them. The V gene's germline CDR1 is MNHEY and CDR2 SVGAGI. In DNA, the CDR3 is TGTGCCAGCAATCGGGAGGGGAACACTGAAGCTTTCTTT. Translating gives CASNREGNTEAFF.

The CDR3, as DNA: TGTGCCAGCTCACCGACGCAGGGATTCGACACTGAAGCTTTCTTT. This encodes CASSPTQGFDTEAFF. The chain carries TRBV18 and TRBJ1-1; TRBD1 is a possible D gene (5 bases). V was pared by 3 bases and J by 3 bases, with 14 bases between. The germline gives CDR1 KGHSH, CDR2 LQKENI. CDR3 size: 15 residues.

J is TRBJ1-4 and V is TRBV10-3; D unresolved. This CDR3 has 16 residues. Germline CDR1 ENHRY, CDR2 SYGVKD. The V end was cut by 8 bases, the J end by 0 bases, with 16 bases between. As DNA, the CDR3 is TGTGCCATCGGCGGGGAGGGCCCGGCAACTAATGAAAAACTGTTTTTT. Translating it yields CAIGGEGPATNEKLFF.

About this clone itself: At one end, the junction sequence differs from germline, possibly due to a read error. V is TRBV15 and J is TRBJ1-1; no reliable D call. The germline gives CDR1 LNHNV, CDR2 YYDKDF (reference sequence). The CDR3 contains 12 residues. CDR3 protein: CATSRESLSQLF. The DNA for the CDR3 is TGTGCCACCAGCAGAGAATCCCTGTCACAGCTCTTT.

V usage is TRBV5-1 and J usage is TRBJ1-1; D is uncertain. Germline lookup yields CDR1 SGHRS and CDR2 YFSETQ. V was pared by 1 base and J by 3 bases, with 10 bases between. This CDR3 has 14 amino acids. The CDR3 reads CASSLMVRDTEAFF. CDR3 nucleotide sequence: TGCGCCAGCAGCTTGATGGTGAGGGACACTGAAGCTTTCTTT.

CDR3 DNA sequence: TGTGCCAGCAGCGTAGAAGCAGGGAACACCGGGGAGCTGTTTTTT. Protein: CASSVEAGNTGELFF. The chain couples TRBV9 to TRBJ2-2; D gene unclear. CDR3 length: 15 amino acids. The ends were cut back, 0 bases at V and 1 base at J, with 7 bases in the middle. Germline V gene sequence: CDR1 SGDLS, CDR2 YYNGEE.

This clone was detected a few times. The V and J genes are TRBV7-9 and TRBJ1-1, with TRBD1 matching 8 bases. The V gene's germline CDR1 is SEHNR and CDR2 FQNEAQ (reference sequence). The CDR3 spans 15 residues. The trim removed 5 bases at V and 1 base at J, leaving 6 bases unmatched. CDR3 bases: TGTGCCAGCAGCCCCGGACAGGGTGAGAACACTGAAGCTTTCTTT. Protein sequence: CASSPGQGENTEAFF.

This chain connects TRBV29-1 to TRBJ2-3, with TRBD1 identical over 8 bases. This CDR3 is 15 amino acids long. Germline V gene lookup returns CDR1 SQVTM and CDR2 ANQGSEA. V gave up 5 bases and J gave up 0 bases; unmatched junction bases: 7. CDR3: CSVNFWTGSTDTQYF. CDR3 bases: TGCAGCGTTAATTTCTGGACAGGGAGCACAGATACGCAGTATTTT.

The chain is built from TRBV7-9 and TRBJ2-1; 10 nucleotides match TRBD1. The CDR3 runs to 15 residues. Germline values: CDR1 SEHNR, CDR2 FQNEAQ (reference sequence). After removal of 1 base from V and 12 bases from J, the junction contained 9 bases not matched to a gene. The CDR3 here is CASSLGRGQGSLQFF. The CDR3 DNA is TGTGCCAGCAGCTTAGGCCGGGGACAGGGGAGTTTGCAGTTCTTC.

The V and J genes are TRBV3-1 (or the pseudogene TRBV3-2) and TRBJ1-1; 8 positions match TRBD1. Germline V gene sequence: CDR1 LGHDT, CDR2 YNNKEL (reference sequence). V shed 1 base, J shed 8 bases, and the junction held 6 bases outside the gene matches. CDR3 size: 14 residues. The DNA of the CDR3 is TGTGCCAGCAGCCAAGGTACAAACAGGGGGGAAGCTTTCTTT. Translation: CASSQGTNRGEAFF.

The chain employs TRBV2 and TRBJ1-3, with D perhaps TRBD1 (5 bases). V dropped 6 bases and J dropped 0 bases, with 15 bases sitting between them. The germline V gene has CDR1 SNHLY and CDR2 FYNNEI. This CDR3 spans 16 amino acids. CDR3 loop: CASRGGASNSGNTIYF. The CDR3 bases are TGTGCCAGCAGGGGAGGGGCTTCAAACTCTGGAAACACCATATATTTT.

The V and J genes are TRBV20-1 and TRBJ1-1; D is undetermined. The CDR3 extends over 11 amino acids. Looked up from germline, CDR1 is DFQATT and CDR2 is SNEGSKA (reference sequence). Trimming pared 3 bases from V and 7 bases from J, leaving 9 bases between. DNA of the CDR3: TGCAGTGCTAGTGGCCAGGTTGAAGCTTTCTTT. It translates to CSASGQVEAFF.

The genes are TRBV5-4 and TRBJ1-2, with D possibly TRBD1 on 5 matching bases. The CDR3 contains 15 residues. In germline, CDR1 is SGHNT, CDR2 YYREEE (reference sequence). Trimming shortened V by 0 bases and J by 4 bases, and 13 bases separated the two germline ends. CDR3 residues: CASSLDAGYGYGYTF. Here the CDR3 DNA reads TGTGCCAGCAGCTTGGACGCAGGGTACGGCTATGGCTACACCTTC.

The rearrangement joins TRBV18 to TRBJ2-5; unclear D gene. Germline assignment: CDR1 KGHSH and CDR2 LQKENI. This CDR3 region has 13 residues. V lost 0 bases and J lost 5, with 7 bases in between. The CDR3 spells CASSPPVQETQYF. The CDR3 DNA is TGTGCCAGCTCACCACCGGTACAGGAGACCCAGTACTTC.

The genes are TRBV5-1 and TRBJ1-1; 8 bases agree with TRBD1. This CDR3 has 19 amino acids. The germline V gene encodes CDR1 SGHRS and CDR2 YFSETQ. J gave up 2 bases and V 3 bases, and 18 bases lay outside the gene matches. CDR3 sequence: CASSSRPGGVVRTNTEAFF. The CDR3 DNA follows: TGCGCCAGCAGCTCACGGCCAGGGGGCGTGGTGCGGACTAACACTGAAGCTTTCTTT.

The chain is built from TRBV7-2 and TRBJ1-1, with a weak D call TRBD1 (5 bases). Germline CDR1 and CDR2: SGHTA and FQGNSA. CDR3 length: 18 residues. The germline V and J ends were trimmed by 5 bases and 3 bases, with 25 bases remaining between them. CDR3 sequence reads: CASSLRGRGRGVDTEAFF. In nucleotides, the CDR3 is TGTGCCAGCAGCCTTAGAGGTCGGGGGAGGGGTGTCGACACTGAAGCTTTCTTT.

The chain carries TRBV9 and TRBJ1-2; D is perhaps TRBD1 (5 bases). This CDR3 contains 14 residues. V lost 2 bases and J 7 bases, leaving 15 bases between the germline ends. Germline loops: CDR1 SGDLS, CDR2 YYNGEE. Here the CDR3 DNA reads TGTGCCAGCAGCGTCTATGGGGGGGTCTCTGGCTACACCTTC. Its translation is CASSVYGGVSGYTF.

The V gene is TRBV27, the J gene TRBJ2-3; TRBD2 aligns across 16 bases. This CDR3 region has 21 residues. V was clipped by 5 bases and J by 2 bases; unmatched bases: 16. Per the germline V gene, CDR1 is MNHEY and CDR2 is SMNVEV (reference sequence). CDR3 protein: CASSPRYTGGTSGRATDTQYF. The CDR3 bases are TGTGCCAGCAGTCCCCGTTACACTGGCGGGACTAGCGGGAGGGCCACAGATACGCAGTATTTT.

DNA of the CDR3: TGTGCCAGCAGCTCCGCCATGGGACAGGCCCAAGAGACCCAGTACTTC. It yields the protein CASSSAMGQAQETQYF. The gene calls are TRBV5-4 and TRBJ2-5, with 8 bases matching TRBD1. The CDR3 loop spans 16 amino acids. CDR1 and CDR2 from the germline V gene are SGHNT and YYREEE (reference sequence). V dropped 3 bases and J dropped 1; count of bases not matched to a gene: 8. Complete variable domain (other parts from reference TRBV5-4 and TRBJ2-5): ETGVTQSPTHLIKTRGQQVTLRCSSQSGHNTVSWYQQALGQGPQFIFQYYREEENGRGNFPPRFSGLQFPNYSSELNVNALELDDSALYLCASSSAMGQAQETQYFGPGTRLLVL.

J is TRBJ2-5 and V is TRBV10-2, with 16 bases matching TRBD2. The junction had 4 bases not matched to a gene; V was cut back by 7 bases and J by 5 bases. The CDR3 consists of 15 residues. Germline V lookup: CDR1 WSHSY, CDR2 SAAADI. CDR3 region: CASTWGLAGGETQYF. The CDR3 DNA reads as TGCGCCAGCACCTGGGGACTAGCGGGAGGGGAGACCCAGTACTTC.

V usage is TRBV3-1 (or the pseudogene TRBV3-2) and J usage is TRBJ1-1; D is undetermined. Trimming left V 4 bases short and J 3 bases short, with 6 bases between. The CDR3 extends over 12 amino acids. Germline lookup yields CDR1 LGHDT and CDR2 YNNKEL (reference sequence). CDR3 nucleotide sequence: TGTGCCAGCAGCCCGAGGGACACTGAAGCTTTCTTT. This encodes CASSPRDTEAFF.

The V call is TRBV7-8, the J call TRBJ2-3, with D unclear. V was cut by 10 bases and J by 0 bases, with 14 bases left in between. The germline gives CDR1 SGHVS, CDR2 FQNEAQ. The CDR3 contains 14 residues. CDR3 in amino acids: CATQFQPSTDTQYF. The CDR3 DNA reads as TGTGCCACTCAGTTCCAACCTAGCACAGATACGCAGTATTTT.

V gene TRBV19 combines with J gene TRBJ2-2, with D unclear. With 5 bases removed from V and 0 bases from J, the gap between germline ends came to 13 bases. CDR3 length: 16 amino acids. Germline CDR1 is LNHDA and CDR2 is SQIVND (reference sequence). Here the CDR3 DNA reads TGTGCCAGTAGTCGACAACCAGGCCCGAACACCGGGGAGCTGTTTTTT. Protein sequence: CASSRQPGPNTGELFF.

In this sample, this clone turned up a few times. The V call is TRBV2, the J call TRBJ1-4; weak D call: TRBD1 (6 bases). V lost 7 bases, J lost 5 bases, and 17 bases lay in between. Germline CDR1 SNHLY, CDR2 FYNNEI. This CDR3 has 15 amino acids. CDR3 in DNA: TGTGCCAGCACTTACGGGAGGACAGAGAATGAAAAACTGTTTTTT. Its protein product is CASTYGRTENEKLFF. The variable domain in full, completed from reference TRBV2 and TRBJ1-4, reads EPEVTQTPSHQVTQMGQEVILRCVPISNHLYFYWYRQILGQKVEFLVSFYNNEISEKSEIFDDQFSVERPDGSNFTLKIRSTKLEDSAMYFCASTYGRTENEKLFFGSGTQLSVL.

The CDR3 is CAISHTDSGNTIYF. The CDR3 DNA reads TGTGCCATCAGCCACACCGACTCTGGAAACACCATATATTTT. This rearrangement joins TRBV10-3 to TRBJ1-3; no clear D gene. The V end lost 6 bases, the J end lost 0 bases, and 9 bases lay between the germline ends. CDR3 length: 14 amino acids. CDR1 is ENHRY and CDR2 is SYGVKD in the germline V gene.

The chain is built from TRBV5-1 and TRBJ1-2; a weak D match, TRBD1 (6 bases). This CDR3 is built from 14 residues. Germline V gene data show CDR1 as SGHRS and CDR2 as YFSETQ. Trimming left V 3 bases short and J 4 bases short, with 13 bases between. The CDR3 DNA follows: TGCGCCAGCAGCTCCGGGGACACCATCTATGGCTACACCTTC. Amino acid sequence: CASSSGDTIYGYTF.